Listed here are 17 T cell receptor beta chains from one sample, sequenced in a study of T cell responses to AZD1222 COVID-19 vaccine. The method was immunoSEQ multiplex PCR; TCRdb's version includes in-frame clones alone and lacks a portion of them. The data hold about 84,000 clones, with 80% to 90% observed a single time. The specimen was peripheral blood, collected 28 days after the second AZD1222 dose. The source of these receptors is an adult who received the AZD1222 COVID-19 vaccine.

The chain employs TRBV7-9 and TRBJ1-1; the D gene is possibly TRBD1 (6 bases). This CDR3 spans 15 amino acids. V was trimmed by 4 bases and J by 4 bases, leaving 16 bases between them. Germline V gives CDR1 SEHNR, CDR2 FQNEAQ (reference sequence). In nucleotides, the CDR3 is TGTGCCAGCAGCTACATTGGGGGGGCGCCCACTGAAGCTTTCTTT. Amino acids: CASSYIGGAPTEAFF.

V usage is TRBV5-6 and J usage is TRBJ2-2, with a possible D match to TRBD2 (5 bases). The CDR3 is 16 residues long. The ends were cut back, 0 bases at V and 3 bases at J, with 12 bases in the middle. Germline CDR1 is SGHDT and CDR2 is YYEEEE. The CDR3 bases are TGTGCCAGCAGCTTGGCGATTTGGGGAGACACCGGGGAGCTGTTTTTT. Translation: CASSLAIWGDTGELFF.

The J gene is TRBJ2-2, the V gene TRBV27, with D unclear. Per the germline V gene, CDR1 is MNHEY and CDR2 is SMNVEV (reference sequence). The CDR3 is 12 amino acids. V dropped 3 bases and J dropped 8 bases, with 7 bases sitting between them. The CDR3 sequence is CASSFSYGELFF. The CDR3 DNA follows: TGTGCCAGCAGTTTTAGTTATGGGGAGCTGTTTTTT.

The genes are TRBV6-5 and TRBJ2-2; D gene unclear. The germline CDR1 and CDR2 sequences are MNHEY and SVGAGI. V lost 6 bases and J 8 bases, leaving 13 bases between the germline ends. The CDR3 covers 13 residues. CDR3 region: CASSLEDWGELFF. The CDR3 region has the DNA TGTGCCAGCAGCCTCGAGGATTGGGGGGAGCTGTTTTTT.

The chain combines TRBV6-5 with TRBJ2-5, with D possibly being TRBD1 (6 bases). The germline V gene encodes CDR1 MNHEY and CDR2 SVGAGI. With 6 bases removed from V and 1 base from J, the gap between germline ends came to 12 bases. This CDR3 is built from 14 residues. The CDR3 DNA reads TGTGCCAGCAGCCAAAACAGGGCCCAAGAGACCCAGTACTTC. Protein sequence: CASSQNRAQETQYF.

The chain links TRBV29-1 to TRBJ2-7, with TRBD1 matching 7 bases. CDR1 and CDR2 from the germline V gene are SQVTM and ANQGSEA. V was pared by 6 bases and J by 5 bases, with 4 bases of the junction left unmatched. The CDR3 consists of 11 residues. In DNA, the CDR3 is TGCAGCGTCTGGACAGGCAACGAGCAGTACTTC. The encoded protein is CSVWTGNEQYF.

This clone was detected many times. In DNA, the CDR3 is TGCGCCAGCAGGCTCACGGAGGGATTGGGTGAAGCTTTCTTT. It translates to CASRLTEGLGEAFF. The chain recombines TRBV4-1 with TRBJ1-1; no reliable D call. CDR3 length equals 14 residues. The germline V gene has CDR1 MGHRA and CDR2 YSYEKL. The V end lost 6 bases, the J end lost 7 bases, and 18 bases lay between the germline ends.

This chain connects TRBV28 to TRBJ1-3; D gene uncertain. Germline CDR1 is MDHEN and CDR2 is SYDVKM. Trimming stripped 5 bases from V and 0 bases from J, with 23 bases between. There are 19 residues in the CDR3. In nucleotides, the CDR3 is TGTGCCAGCAGTGTACCCTATTCGGGGAATGTTAACTCTGGAAACACCATATATTTT. Translated, it gives CASSVPYSGNVNSGNTIYF. Based on the CDR3 plus reference TRBV28 and TRBJ1-3, the full variable domain is DVKVTQSSRYLVKRTGEKVFLECVQDMDHENMFWYRQDPGLGLRLIYFSYDVKMKEKGDIPEGYSVSREKKERFSLILESASTNQTSMYLCASSVPYSGNVNSGNTIYFGEGSWLTVV.

The chain employs TRBV3-1 (or the pseudogene TRBV3-2) and TRBJ2-5; 11 nucleotides line up with TRBD2. This CDR3 spans 16 amino acids. The germline CDR1 and CDR2 sequences are LGHDT and YNNKEL (reference sequence). V was clipped by 1 base and J by 5 bases; unmatched bases: 6. CDR3: CASSQGLAGGGETQYF. DNA of the CDR3: TGTGCCAGCAGCCAAGGTCTAGCGGGGGGCGGTGAGACCCAGTACTTC.

The rearrangement uses TRBV7-3 and TRBJ2-1; 12 bases align to TRBD2. In germline, CDR1 is SGHTA, CDR2 FQGTGA. V gave up 5 bases and J gave up 0 bases; unmatched junction bases: 14. The CDR3 has 20 amino acids. CDR3 region: CASSTEGGLAGSSSYNEQFF. The CDR3, as DNA: TGTGCCAGCAGCACGGAGGGAGGACTAGCGGGGTCCAGCTCCTACAATGAGCAGTTCTTC.

The V and J genes are TRBV7-2 and TRBJ2-5; a possible D gene is TRBD1 (6 bases). CDR1 and CDR2 (germline): SGHTA, FQGNSA. The CDR3 is 15 amino acids. Trimming removed 0 bases from V and 5 bases from J, with 13 bases in between. The CDR3 region is CASSLAAGVLETQYF. CDR3 DNA sequence: TGTGCCAGCAGCTTAGCGGCAGGGGTGTTGGAGACCCAGTACTTC.

The V gene is TRBV7-4, the J gene TRBJ1-5; D unresolved. The germline gives CDR1 SGHVT, CDR2 SQSDAQ. V shed 4 bases and J shed 5 bases, with 12 bases lying between them. CDR3 length: 14 residues. The chain's CDR3 is CASSSPPPYQPQHF. Here the CDR3 DNA reads TGTGCCAGCAGCTCCCCCCCTCCTTATCAGCCCCAGCATTTT. Full variable domain (rest looked up from reference TRBV7-4 and TRBJ1-5): GAGVSQSPRYKVAKRGRDVALRCDSISGHVTLYWYRQTLGQGSEVLTYSQSDAQRDKSGRPSGRFSAERPERSVSTLKIQRTEQGDSAVYLCASSSPPPYQPQHFGDGTRLSIL.

This clone was found a few times. The same CDR3 also results from other DNA sequences found in this sample. This chain uses TRBV6-5 with TRBJ2-7; 9 nucleotides match TRBD1. V gave up 8 bases and J gave up 3 bases; unmatched junction bases: 8. This CDR3 contains 14 residues. Germline V lookup: CDR1 MNHEY, CDR2 SVGAGI. The CDR3 DNA reads as TGTGCCAGCGGACCCGGGACAGGGATCTACGAGCAGTACTTC. Its protein product is CASGPGTGIYEQYF.

This chain joins TRBV11-2 and TRBJ2-1, with D unclear. This CDR3 has 17 residues. The V end lost 2 bases, the J end lost 4 bases, and 18 bases lay between the germline ends. Per germline, CDR1 SGHAT and CDR2 FQNNGV. The CDR3 nucleotides read TGTGCCAGCAGCTTAAATTCGTGGGAAGGGATTTACAATGAGCAGTTCTTC. Translated, it gives CASSLNSWEGIYNEQFF.

The genes are TRBV5-1 and TRBJ1-5; no reliable D call. The CDR3 has 15 residues. CDR1 is SGHRS, CDR2 YFSETQ, per germline. V was shortened by 2 bases and J by 2 bases, with 11 bases between the two germline ends. For the CDR3, the DNA is TGCGCCAGCAGCTTTAGGGATTATGGCAATCAGCCCCAGCATTTT. Protein product: CASSFRDYGNQPQHF.

V and J are TRBV2 and TRBJ2-1; no reliable D call. In germline, CDR1 is SNHLY, CDR2 FYNNEI. V was shortened by 4 bases and J by 8 bases, with 9 bases between the two germline ends. CDR3 length equals 12 residues. Written as DNA, the CDR3 is TGTGCCAGCAGTGGATTTTCTTATGAGCAGTTCTTC. This translates into CASSGFSYEQFF.

V usage is TRBV18 and J usage is TRBJ2-1, with 9 bases fitting TRBD2. Germline CDR1 reads KGHSH; CDR2 reads LQKENI. CDR3 length: 16 amino acids. V shed 1 base, J shed 5 bases, and the junction held 6 bases outside the gene matches. CDR3 coding DNA: TGTGCCAGCTCACCACTAGAGACTAGCGGCCACAATGAGCAGTTCTTC. It specifies CASSPLETSGHNEQFF. The full variable domain, completed using reference TRBV18 and TRBJ2-1, is NAGVMQNPRHLVRRRGQEARLRCSPMKGHSHVYWYRQLPEEGLKFMVYLQKENIIDESGMPKERFSAEFPKEGPSILRIQQVVRGDSAAYFCASSPLETSGHNEQFFGPGTRLTVL.